What follows is one T cell receptor beta chain and its context. Its specificity is unknown. These data originate in a study of T cell responses to AZD1222 COVID-19 vaccine. Whole-study findings and limits: The repertoires were collected only after the peak T cell response. Unmutated regions of variants are reportedly targeted by nearly half of spike-specific TCRs. Distributed over spike, vaccine-associated CD4 TCRs predominated at 160-218 and 743-854.

TCRdb's table, derived via immunoSEQ multiplex PCR, lists solely in-frame clones and lacks some. In the table there are about 190,000 clones, approximately 90% of which are singletons. V shed 3 bases and J 6 bases; nucleotides not matched to a gene: 7. The CDR3 runs 14 residues. Germline V gene lookup returns CDR1 SGHRS and CDR2 YFSETQ. Sequenced here: peripheral blood, sampled on day 0 of AZD1222 vaccination. This TCR came from an adult in good health. The gene calls are TRBV5-1 and TRBJ2-7, with 9 bases fitting TRBD1. CDR3 nucleotide sequence: TGCGCCAGCAGCTATCCGGGACAGGGACGCGAGCAGTACTTC. It codes for CASSYPGQGREQYF.